This T cell receptor (beta chain) was sequenced for a study of blood T cell repertoires in COVID-19. Across the study: The study drew acute and convalescent COVID-19 samples from the United States, Italy and Spain. The analysed material was cDNA or gDNA that came from T cells, B-cell-depleted T cells, or PBMCs.

Authors' methods: Estimates of nucleated cell counts were drawn from the amplification of reference gene primers. Profiling relied on immunoSEQ multiplex PCR, and the TCRdb table lists in-frame clones only, not all of them. V, J and clone size were drawn from that table, and D and trimming were deduced from the DNA. The table records more than 250,000 clones, approximately 85% of them present only once. Cohorts were assigned according to the clinical history that participants reported. The length of the CDR3 is 16 residues. Germline CDR1 reads SGHRS; CDR2 reads YFSETQ. Trimming pared 0 bases from V and 2 bases from J, leaving 14 bases between. This clone showed up just once.

This TCR derives from a man aged 25 to 40 who had recovered from COVID-19. The specimen was PBMCs or T cells enriched from blood (not recorded which). V and J are TRBV5-1 and TRBJ1-1; a weak D match, TRBD1 (6 bases). CDR3 in amino acids: CASSLVAGVSNTEAFF. CDR3 in DNA: TGCGCCAGCAGCTTGGTGGCAGGGGTTAGCAACACTGAAGCTTTCTTT.